Below, 9 T cell receptor beta chains from the same sample are listed, as sequenced in a study of blood T cells in healthy people across ages. A second about 7 to 12 cycle PCR used barcoded and J-beta primers. Each CDR3 protein gets one entry after TCRdb re-called the 5' RACE reads with MiXCR. The table records 1.5 million to 2 million distinct CDR3 sequences, roughly 27% of them present only once. Sequenced material: blood. These receptors were obtained from a woman aged 25-40 years in good health.

This clonotype was recorded many times. CDR3 residues: CASSLDSEYEQYF. The CDR3 DNA sequence: TGTGCCAGCAGCTTAGACTCCGAGTACGAGCAGTACTTC. The genes are TRBV7-2 and TRBJ2-7; D is uncertain. The V end lost 1 base, the J end lost 4 bases, and 8 bases lay between the germline ends. The CDR3 loop spans 13 amino acids. CDR1 SGHTA and CDR2 FQGNSA come from the germline V gene.

V gene TRBV18 combines with J gene TRBJ2-3; D call uncertain. From germline, CDR1 is KGHSH and CDR2 LQKENI. CDR3 length: 15 residues. Trimming took off 2 bases at V and 3 bases at J, with 12 bases between the two ends. Here the CDR3 reads CASSPGLTETDTQYF. The DNA for the CDR3 is TGTGCCAGCTCACCAGGGCTAACGGAGACAGATACGCAGTATTTT.

Many counts were recorded for this clonotype. The chain recombines TRBV6-2 or TRBV6-3 with TRBJ2-7; no clear D. V was clipped by 6 bases and J by 6 bases, with 9 bases between them. Germline V lookup: CDR1 MNHEY, CDR2 SVGEGT. The CDR3 has 11 residues. CDR3 in DNA: TGTGCCAGCAGCACCACTATCGAGCAGTACTTC. Its translation: CASSTTIEQYF.

This clonotype came up a few times. This chain joins TRBV14 and TRBJ2-7; D remains unclear. V was clipped by 0 bases and J by 1 base, with 19 bases between them. Germline values: CDR1 SGHDN, CDR2 FVKESK. The CDR3 runs to 18 residues. The DNA of the CDR3 is TGTGCCAGCAGCCAAGATCAGTCGGGTGGTCGGCAGTCCTACGAGCAGTACTTC. Its translation: CASSQDQSGGRQSYEQYF. Looking up the rest from reference TRBV14 and TRBJ2-7 gives the full variable domain: EAGVTQFPSHSVIEKGQTVTLRCDPISGHDNLYWYRRVMGKEIKFLLHFVKESKQDESGMPNNRFLAERTGGTYSTLKVQPAELEDSGVYFCASSQDQSGGRQSYEQYFGPGTRLTVT.

This clonotype has only a few counts. The chain has TRBV20-1 and TRBJ2-3; D assignment may be TRBD1 or TRBD2 (5 bases each). The CDR3 length is 12 residues. V lost 6 bases and J 2 bases, leaving 9 bases between the germline ends. CDR1 is DFQATT, CDR2 SNEGSKA, per germline (reference sequence). The CDR3 spells CSAPGATDTQYF. The CDR3 DNA follows: TGCAGTGCCCCCGGGGCCACAGATACGCAGTATTTT.

This rearrangement joins TRBV7-2 to TRBJ2-7; 11 bases map to TRBD1. The V gene end was trimmed by 6 bases and the J gene end by 4 bases; junction bases not matched to a gene: 11. There are 16 residues in the CDR3. The germline gives CDR1 SGHTA, CDR2 FQGNSA. The CDR3 spells CASSRPPGQGVYEQYF. DNA of the CDR3: TGTGCCAGCAGTCGCCCCCCGGGACAGGGGGTTTACGAGCAGTACTTC.

Notes on this clonotype: At one end the junction does not follow the germline gene, possibly because of a read error. V usage is TRBV7-3 and J usage is TRBJ2-1, with D maybe TRBD1 (5 bases). Germline lookup yields CDR1 SGHTA and CDR2 FQGTGA. This CDR3 has 15 amino acids. The CDR3 protein is CASSFKGAGGDDQFF. Written as DNA, the CDR3 is TGTGCCAGCAGCTTTAAAGGGGCAGGTGGGGATGATCAGTTCTTC.

The chain is built from TRBV21-1 and TRBJ2-4; the table's D call, TRBD2, was not checked against the DNA. TRBV21-1 has pseudogene status. This CDR3 comprises 16 residues. DNA of the CDR3: TGTGCCAGCAGCCTAACTCAAGGGACTCGGGAAAACATTCAGTACTTC. This sequence encodes CASSLTQGTRENIQYF.

V usage is TRBV28 and J usage is TRBJ2-3; 8 bases are a match to TRBD1. In germline, CDR1 is MDHEN, CDR2 SYDVKM. This CDR3 region has 13 residues. Losses at the gene ends were 4 bases for V and 9 bases for J; bases not matched to a gene: 6. This CDR3 is CASSSPDRETQYF. The CDR3 nucleotides are TGTGCCAGCAGTTCTCCGGACAGGGAGACGCAGTATTTT.